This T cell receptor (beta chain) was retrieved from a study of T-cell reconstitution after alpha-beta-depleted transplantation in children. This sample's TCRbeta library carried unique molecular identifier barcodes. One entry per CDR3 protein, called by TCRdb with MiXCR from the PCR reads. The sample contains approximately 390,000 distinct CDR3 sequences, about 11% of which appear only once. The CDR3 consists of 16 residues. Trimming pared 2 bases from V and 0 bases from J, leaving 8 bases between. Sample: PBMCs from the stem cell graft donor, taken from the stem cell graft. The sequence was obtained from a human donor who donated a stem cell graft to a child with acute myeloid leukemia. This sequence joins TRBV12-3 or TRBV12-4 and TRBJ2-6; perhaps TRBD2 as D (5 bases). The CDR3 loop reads CASSLWGASGANVLTF. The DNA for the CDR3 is TGTGCCAGCAGTTTATGGGGAGCCTCTGGGGCCAACGTCCTGACTTTC.